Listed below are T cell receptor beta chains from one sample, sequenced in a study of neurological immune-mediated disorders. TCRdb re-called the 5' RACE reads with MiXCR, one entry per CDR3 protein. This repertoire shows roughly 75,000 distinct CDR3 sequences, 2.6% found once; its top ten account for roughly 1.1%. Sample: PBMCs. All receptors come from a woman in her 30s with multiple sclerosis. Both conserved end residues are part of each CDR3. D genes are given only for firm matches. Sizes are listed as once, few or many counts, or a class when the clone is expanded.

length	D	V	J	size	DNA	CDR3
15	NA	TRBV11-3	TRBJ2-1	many	TGTGCCAGCAGCTTAGAAACCGGGTTGTACAATGAGCAGTTCTTC	CASSLETGLYNEQFF
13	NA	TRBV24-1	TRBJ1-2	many	TGTGCCACCAGTGATGTGGGGAACTATGGCTACACCTTC	CATSDVGNYGYTF
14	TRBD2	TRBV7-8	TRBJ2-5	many	TGTGCCAGCAGCCCACAAACGGGGGGAGAGACCCAGTACTTC	CASSPQTGGETQYF
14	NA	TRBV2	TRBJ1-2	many	TGTGCCAGCAGTGAAGTCGCAGGGGCCTATGGCTACACCTTC	CASSEVAGAYGYTF
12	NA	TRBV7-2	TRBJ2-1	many	TGTGCCAGCAGCCGCAGGGGCGGGGAGCAGTTCTTC	CASSRRGGEQFF
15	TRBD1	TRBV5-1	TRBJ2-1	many	TGCGCCAGCAGAAAAGGGACAGGGGACTACAATGAGCAGTTCTTC	CASRKGTGDYNEQFF
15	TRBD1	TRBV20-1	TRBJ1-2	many	TGCAGTGCGACGAATAGGACAGGAAAAGGCTATGGCTACACCTTC	CSATNRTGKGYGYTF
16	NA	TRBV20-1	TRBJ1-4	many	TGCAGTGCTAGAGCCAGCCGACAGGCAACTAATGAAAAACTGTTTTTT	CSARASRQATNEKLFF
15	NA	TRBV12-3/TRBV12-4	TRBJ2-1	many	TGTGCCAGCAGTTCCCAACAGGGTTTCTACAATGAGCAGTTCTTC	CASSSQQGFYNEQFF
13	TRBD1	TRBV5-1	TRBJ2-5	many	TGCGCCAGCAGCGGGACAGGCCAAGAGACCCAGTACTTC	CASSGTGQETQYF
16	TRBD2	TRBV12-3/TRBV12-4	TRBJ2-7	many	TGTGCCAGCAGCCGGGGGGGGCTAGCGGGAAACGACGAGCAGTACTTC	CASSRGGLAGNDEQYF
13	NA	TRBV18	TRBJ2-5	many	TGTGCCAGCTCACCTCGCGGGCAGGAGACCCAGTACTTC	CASSPRGQETQYF
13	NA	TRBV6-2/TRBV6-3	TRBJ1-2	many	TGTGCCAGCAGGCCCTCTCCGGGACAAGGCTACACCTTC	CASRPSPGQGYTF
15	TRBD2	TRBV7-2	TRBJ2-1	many	TGTGCCAGCAGCCCGCTAGCGGGAGAGAGGGATGAGCAGTTCTTC	CASSPLAGERDEQFF
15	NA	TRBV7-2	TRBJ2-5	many	TGTGCCAGCAGTCCCTCCCGAGGTGGGGATGGGACCCAGTACTTC	CASSPSRGGDGTQYF
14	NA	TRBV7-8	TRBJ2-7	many	TGTGCCAGCAGCTTTGGCGGAGCTGCCTACGAGCAGTACTTC	CASSFGGAAYEQYF